Listed here is a single TCR beta chain. This clonotype has ten or more counts. Its antigen has not been determined. Qualities for individual bases were not recorded, and no much larger clone is one base off. This sample is part of a study of breast tumors, draining lymph nodes, adjacent tissues listed by TCRdb under 2016. About the full investigation: In breast cancer patients, the study compared the TCR beta repertoires of tumor, adjacent nontumor tissue and axillary lymph nodes. The study was designed to assess the relationships and possible T-cell exchange between tumor, surrounding tissue and draining lymph node repertoires in human breast cancer.

The listed sequencing device is Illumina HiSeq 2000. TCR beta chain libraries were generated by multiplex PCR amplification. The amplified TCR beta chain products were analyzed by high-throughput sequencing. Through fastp at Q25 and MiXCR, TCRdb rebuilt clones from the public reads, retaining in-frame beta chains. Identical CDR3 protein sequences are pooled into one entry, listed with their most common genes and DNA. This sample lists tens of thousands of distinct CDR3 sequences; roughly 39% were detected once. More than 9% of the sample rests with the top ten. Broad study findings and their caveats: Tumor T-cell repertoires showed less diversity than lymph node repertoires and more diversity than nontumor tissue repertoires, and tumor T-cell repertoires showed preferential V and J gene usage. The conclusion that tumor T cells originate in lymph nodes was framed as consistent with a hypothesis rather than directly demonstrated. Tumor and nontumor tissue repertoires were significantly more similar in luminal-like than in basal-like breast cancer. The data were considered consistent with the idea that most tumor T cells come from the lymph node and then expand in tumor tissue.

Cut back by 8 bases and 3 bases, the V and J ends lie 4 bases apart. The CDR3 has 10 amino acids, counting the end cysteine and phenylalanine. The entry retains the CDR3 DNA only, 30 bases that are in frame from base 1. Based on the germline V gene (reference sequence), the CDR1 and CDR2 sequences are LGHDT and YNNKEL. Sequenced input: breast tumor tissue. The rearrangement joined TRBV3-1 to TRBJ1-2; a confident D gene designation cannot be given. This sequence originates from a female donor with breast cancer. Some clones in this sample may be carry-over from other donors' samples. The nucleotide sequence is given as TGTGCCAGCGGGGACTATGGCTACACCTTC. Translated, it gives CASGDYGYTF.